This T cell receptor beta chain was found in a study of memory CD8 T cells in hepatitis C reinfection. Study details: Chronic HCV followed reinfection in two donors who cleared primary infection. Late or post reinfection samples were taken 12 to 24 weeks after detection. Study-wide results and limits: With roughly five donors, public clonotype conclusions could not be definitive.

As for this clone: What it binds is unknown.

The CDR3 contains 15 residues. CDR1 and CDR2 from the germline V gene are SGHDN and FVKESK. V shed 1 base and J 3 bases; nucleotides not matched to a gene: 5. Noted time point: late/post reinfection, 12 to 24 weeks after detection. Sorted cells were sequenced directly ex vivo without any in vitro expansion. Measured with immunoSEQ multiplex PCR; TCRdb has only the in-frame clones, and not every one. The repertoire holds about 4,800 clones, approximately 86% seen once, with under 30% in the top ten. The sample consisted of naive CD8+ T cells sorted from blood. The chain is built from TRBV14 and TRBJ2-7, with TRBD1 identical over 8 bases. The origin of this receptor is a man over 45 with hepatitis C virus infection. CDR3 nucleotides: TGTGCCAGCAGCCAAGCCGGGACAGGTGTCTACGAGCAGTACTTC. As protein: CASSQAGTGVYEQYF.